A selection of T cell receptor beta chains follows, all from one sample in a study of cytomegalovirus exposure and HLA in healthy donors. The assay was immunoSEQ multiplex PCR, and TCRdb's table has in-frame clones only and misses some. The sample carries some 200,000 clones, over 65% recorded once. Sequenced sample: PBMCs. Every receptor here comes from a woman aged 55-70 years in good health and CMV-seropositive. The CDR3 runs from the conserved cysteine through the conserved F or W. D genes are given only for firm matches. Clone size is shown for a subset of rows, as once, few, many or a class of expanded clone.

v_gene	d_gene	j_gene	abundance	CDR3aa
TRBV12-5	-	TRBJ1-2	-	CASGWRGAGGDYGYTF
TRBV10-3	-	TRBJ1-3	-	CAISERAGPSSGNTIYF
TRBV5-4	TRBD1	TRBJ2-2	-	CASSRQGHANTGELFF
TRBV6-5	TRBD1	TRBJ1-6	-	CASSYGGTGHSPLHF
TRBV7-9	TRBD2	TRBJ2-3	-	CASSQLAGGGFTDTQYF
TRBV18	TRBD1	TRBJ2-7	-	CASSPRTGSGEQYF
TRBV19	-	TRBJ1-1	few	CASSIDRRNTEAFF
TRBV10-1	-	TRBJ1-4	-	CASSDGSTNEKLFF
TRBV7-2	-	-	few	CASSLAYGQSSYEQYF
TRBV18	TRBD2	TRBJ2-5	-	CASSPLGSGAQETQYF
TRBV7-2	-	TRBJ2-1	-	CASSPGGGYNEQFF
TRBV2	TRBD2	TRBJ2-5	once	CARRTSRETQYF
TRBV7-3	-	TRBJ2-3	-	CASSLQGGADTQYF
TRBV18	-	TRBJ2-1	-	CASSSREGGNEQFF
TRBV7-3	-	TRBJ1-5	-	CASSYPRGPREDKTNQPQHF
TRBV19	-	TRBJ1-2	-	CASSAADYNYGYTF
TRBV15	-	TRBJ1-1	-	CATGATTPIGEAFF
TRBV19	-	TRBJ1-1	-	CASRGAYGVTTEAFF
TRBV30	TRBD2	TRBJ2-5	-	CAWNHLAGEGEQYF
TRBV6-5	TRBD1	TRBJ1-3	few	CASSYSGQGSGNTIYF
TRBV7-2	-	TRBJ2-7	few	CASSLGPVNEQYF
TRBV4-1	TRBD2	TRBJ2-3	-	CASSPAGLATDTQYF
TRBV7-9	-	TRBJ1-1	-	CSTNSQGSEAFF
TRBV5-1	-	TRBJ1-1	-	CASSSQGPTEAFF
TRBV5-1	TRBD1	TRBJ2-7	-	CASSTRDRGQGEQYF
TRBV7-9	-	TRBJ2-2	-	CASSFLSETGELFF
TRBV5-4	-	TRBJ1-2	few	CASTKSGVLNYGYTF
TRBV10-1	-	TRBJ2-2	-	CASSEAGVTGELFF
TRBV7-9	-	TRBJ1-1	-	CASSLRDNTEAFF
TRBV5-1	TRBD2	TRBJ2-3	-	CASSPTGTSGAGTDTQYF
TRBV7-2	TRBD2	TRBJ2-6	-	CASSPSTSGLSSGANVLTF
TRBV18	-	TRBJ2-7	-	CASSPGRAHSYEQYF
TRBV6-5	-	TRBJ1-3	once	CASRRTVTTGNTIYF
TRBV15	TRBD1	TRBJ1-2	-	CATSRDPFDRGGYTF
TRBV30	TRBD2	TRBJ2-7	few	CACRLAGGGSYEQYF
TRBV5-1	TRBD1	TRBJ2-7	-	CASSFGQGVDEQYF
TRBV7-6	TRBD1	TRBJ1-2	-	CASSLEVGTGIHGYTF
TRBV2	-	TRBJ1-5	-	CASGGSVNQPQHF
TRBV9	TRBD2	TRBJ2-1	-	CASSPGLAAYNEQFF
TRBV5-6	-	TRBJ1-1	few	CASIRVGARDTEAFF
TRBV5-6	-	TRBJ1-5	-	CASSFRNQPQHF
TRBV28	TRBD1	TRBJ1-5	-	CAIDLGQGFNSNQPQHF
TRBV6-1	TRBD1	TRBJ1-5	once	CASTLRTGQPQHF
TRBV15	-	TRBJ2-5	once	CATSRDRDRKETQYF